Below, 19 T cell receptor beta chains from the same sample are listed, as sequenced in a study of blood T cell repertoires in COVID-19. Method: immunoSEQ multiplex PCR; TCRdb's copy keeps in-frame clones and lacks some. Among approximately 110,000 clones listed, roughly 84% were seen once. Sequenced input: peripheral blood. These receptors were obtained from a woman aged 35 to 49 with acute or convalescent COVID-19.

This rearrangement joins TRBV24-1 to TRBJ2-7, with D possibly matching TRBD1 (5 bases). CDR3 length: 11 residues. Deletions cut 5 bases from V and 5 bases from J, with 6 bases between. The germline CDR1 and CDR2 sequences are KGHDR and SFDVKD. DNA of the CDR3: TGTGCCACCAGTGCAGGGAACGAGCAGTACTTC. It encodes CATSAGNEQYF.

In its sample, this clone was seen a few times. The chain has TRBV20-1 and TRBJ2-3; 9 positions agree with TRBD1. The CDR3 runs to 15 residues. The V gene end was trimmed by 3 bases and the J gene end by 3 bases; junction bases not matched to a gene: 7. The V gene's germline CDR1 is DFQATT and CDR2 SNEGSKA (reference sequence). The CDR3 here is CSASNRGLSTDTQYF. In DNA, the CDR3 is TGCAGTGCTAGTAACAGGGGGCTGAGTACAGATACGCAGTATTTT.

CDR3 nucleotide sequence: TGTGCCAGCAGCACACGATCGGACAGGTGGGGCGAAGCCCAGCATTTT. This gives the protein CASSTRSDRWGEAQHF. The gene calls are TRBV11-3 and TRBJ1-5; TRBD1 matches at 7 bases. V lost 5 bases and J lost 11; bases outside the gene matches: 18. The CDR3 runs 16 residues. Germline V lookup: CDR1 SGHNT, CDR2 YENEEA.

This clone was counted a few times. CDR3 region: CASSLIMQGAEETQYF. CDR3 nucleotide sequence: TGTGCCAGCAGCTTGATCATGCAGGGGGCCGAAGAGACCCAGTACTTC. The chain has TRBV11-2 and TRBJ2-5, with 8 positions matching TRBD1. CDR1 is SGHAT, CDR2 FQNNGV, per germline. The ends lost 3 bases at V and 3 bases at J; junction bases unmatched: 9. There are 16 residues in the CDR3.

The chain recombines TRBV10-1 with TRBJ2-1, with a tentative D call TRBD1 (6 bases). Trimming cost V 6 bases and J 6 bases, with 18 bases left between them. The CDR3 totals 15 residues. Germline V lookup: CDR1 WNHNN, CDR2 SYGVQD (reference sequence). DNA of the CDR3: TGCGCCAGCAGCGACTCACAGGGTCAGGGCAATGAGCAGTTCTTC. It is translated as CASSDSQGQGNEQFF.

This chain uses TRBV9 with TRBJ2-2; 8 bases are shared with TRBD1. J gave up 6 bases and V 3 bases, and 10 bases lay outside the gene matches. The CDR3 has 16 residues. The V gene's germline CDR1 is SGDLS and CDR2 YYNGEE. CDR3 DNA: TGTGCCAGCAGCGCGAGAGGACAGGGTGGGGCCGGGGAGCTGTTTTTT. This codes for CASSARGQGGAGELFF.

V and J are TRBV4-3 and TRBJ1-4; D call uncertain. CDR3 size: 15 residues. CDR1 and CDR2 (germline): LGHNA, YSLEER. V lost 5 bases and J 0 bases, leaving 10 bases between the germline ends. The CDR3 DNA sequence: TGCGCCAGCAGCGCCCGACACGCAACTAATGAAAAACTGTTTTTT. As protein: CASSARHATNEKLFF.

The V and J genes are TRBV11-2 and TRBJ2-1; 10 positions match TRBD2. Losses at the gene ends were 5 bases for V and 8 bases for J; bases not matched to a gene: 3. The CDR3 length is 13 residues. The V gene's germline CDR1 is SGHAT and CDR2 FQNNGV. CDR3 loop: CASSPSGRDEQFF. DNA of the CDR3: TGTGCCAGCAGCCCCAGCGGGAGGGATGAGCAGTTCTTC.

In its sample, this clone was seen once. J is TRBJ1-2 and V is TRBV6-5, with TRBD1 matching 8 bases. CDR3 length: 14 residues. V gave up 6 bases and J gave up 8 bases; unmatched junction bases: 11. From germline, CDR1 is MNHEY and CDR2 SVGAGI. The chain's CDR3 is CASRRQGWEYGYTF. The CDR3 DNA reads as TGTGCCAGCAGAAGACAGGGGTGGGAATACGGCTACACCTTC.

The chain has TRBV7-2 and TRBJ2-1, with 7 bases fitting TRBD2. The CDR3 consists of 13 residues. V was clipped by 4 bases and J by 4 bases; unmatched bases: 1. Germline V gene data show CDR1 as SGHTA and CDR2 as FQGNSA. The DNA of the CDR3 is TGTGCCAGCAGCTCGGGGGGATACAATGAGCAGTTCTTC. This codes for CASSSGGYNEQFF.

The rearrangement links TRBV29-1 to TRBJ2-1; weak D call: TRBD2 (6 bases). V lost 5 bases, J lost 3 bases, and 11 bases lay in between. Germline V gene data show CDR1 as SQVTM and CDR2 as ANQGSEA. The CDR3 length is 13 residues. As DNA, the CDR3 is TGCAGCGTTCGGAGGGAAAACTACAATGAGCAGTTCTTC. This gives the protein CSVRRENYNEQFF.

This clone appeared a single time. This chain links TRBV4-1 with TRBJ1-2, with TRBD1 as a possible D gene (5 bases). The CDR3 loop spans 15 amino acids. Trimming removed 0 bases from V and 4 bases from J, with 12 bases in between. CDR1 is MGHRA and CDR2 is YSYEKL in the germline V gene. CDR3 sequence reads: CASSQDSQGRYGYTF. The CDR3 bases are TGCGCCAGCAGCCAAGATAGTCAGGGTCGCTATGGCTACACCTTC.

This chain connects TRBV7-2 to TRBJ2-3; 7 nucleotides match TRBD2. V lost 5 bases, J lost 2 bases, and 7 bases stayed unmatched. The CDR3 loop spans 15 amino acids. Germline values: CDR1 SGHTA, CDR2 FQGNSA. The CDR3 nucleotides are TGTGCCAGCAGCAATAGCGGGCTAACCACAGATACGCAGTATTTT. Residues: CASSNSGLTTDTQYF.

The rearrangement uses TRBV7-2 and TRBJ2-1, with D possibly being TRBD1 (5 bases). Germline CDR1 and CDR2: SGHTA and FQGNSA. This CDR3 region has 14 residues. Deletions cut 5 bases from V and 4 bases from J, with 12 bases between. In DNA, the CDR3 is TGTGCCAGCAGCCCACGACAGAGGTACAATGAGCAGTTCTTC. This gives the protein CASSPRQRYNEQFF.

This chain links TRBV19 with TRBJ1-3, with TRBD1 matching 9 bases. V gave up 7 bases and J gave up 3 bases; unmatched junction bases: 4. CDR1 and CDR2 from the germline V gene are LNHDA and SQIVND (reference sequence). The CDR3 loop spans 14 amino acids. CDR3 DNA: TGTGCCAGTATTAACAGGGGGCTTGGAAACACCATATATTTT. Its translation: CASINRGLGNTIYF.

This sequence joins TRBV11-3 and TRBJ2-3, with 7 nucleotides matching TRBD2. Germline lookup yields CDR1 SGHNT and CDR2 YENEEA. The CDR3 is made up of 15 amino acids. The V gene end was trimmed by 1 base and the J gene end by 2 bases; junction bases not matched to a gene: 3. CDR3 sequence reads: CASSLGGGTTDTQYF. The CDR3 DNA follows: TGTGCCAGCAGCTTAGGCGGGGGAACCACAGATACGCAGTATTTT.

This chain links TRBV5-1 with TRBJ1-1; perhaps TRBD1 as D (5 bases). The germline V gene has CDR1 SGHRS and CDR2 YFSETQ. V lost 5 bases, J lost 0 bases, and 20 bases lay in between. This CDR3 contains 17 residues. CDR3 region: CASRQTMTVTMNTEAFF. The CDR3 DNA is TGCGCCAGCAGACAAACGATGACAGTTACAATGAACACTGAAGCTTTCTTT.

The CDR3, as DNA: TGTGCCAGCAGAACCGGGACAGGGTCCCATCTTTATGGCTACACCTTC. Its protein is CASRTGTGSHLYGYTF. The J gene is TRBJ1-2, the V gene TRBV2; 9 bases map to TRBD1. This CDR3 contains 16 residues. V trimming: 6 bases; J trimming: 5 bases; junction bases outside the gene matches: 13. CDR1 is SNHLY, CDR2 FYNNEI, per germline.

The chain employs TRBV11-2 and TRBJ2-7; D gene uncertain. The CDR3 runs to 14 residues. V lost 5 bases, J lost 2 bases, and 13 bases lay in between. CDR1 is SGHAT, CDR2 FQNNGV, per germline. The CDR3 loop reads CASSLHRFTYEQYF. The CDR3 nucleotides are TGTGCCAGCAGCCTCCATCGGTTTACCTACGAGCAGTACTTC.